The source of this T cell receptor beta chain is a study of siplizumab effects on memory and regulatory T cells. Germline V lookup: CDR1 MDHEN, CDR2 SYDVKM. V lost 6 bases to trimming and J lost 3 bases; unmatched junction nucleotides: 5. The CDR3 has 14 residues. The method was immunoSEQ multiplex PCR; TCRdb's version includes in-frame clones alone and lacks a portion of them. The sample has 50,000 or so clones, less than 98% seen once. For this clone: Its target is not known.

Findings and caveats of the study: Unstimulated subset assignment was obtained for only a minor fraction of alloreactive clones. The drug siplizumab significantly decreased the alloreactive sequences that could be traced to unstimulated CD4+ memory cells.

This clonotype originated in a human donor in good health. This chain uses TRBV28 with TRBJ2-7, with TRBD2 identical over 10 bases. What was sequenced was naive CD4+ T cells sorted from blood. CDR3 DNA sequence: TGTGCCAGCAGGGGAACTAGCGGGATCTACGAGCAGTACTTC. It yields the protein CASRGTSGIYEQYF.